The present TCR beta chain was sequenced within a study of blood T cells in healthy people across ages. Study-wide points: Aged donors had fewer naive CD4+ cells and lower diversity than long-lived donors. Roughly linearly, TCR beta diversity per million T cells fell as age increased.

Through a sample-barcoded 5' primer and a J-beta primer mix, a second PCR was run for roughly 6 to 12 cycles. Each sample provided no less than 2.5 million CDR3-containing paired-end reads. TCRdb re-derived calls from the 5' RACE reads in MiXCR, one entry per CDR3 protein. Among 700,000 to 900,000 distinct CDR3 sequences listed, 40% to 65% were seen once. Every participating donor contributed 9.5 to 10 milliliters of peripheral blood through a draw. Germline CDR1 SGHDT, CDR2 YYEEEE. V was clipped by 4 bases and J by 5 bases; unmatched bases: 1. The CDR3 totals 13 residues. In regard to this clonotype: Its specificity is unknown.

The specimen sequenced was blood. The TCR comes from a man aged 80 or over in good health. J is TRBJ1-5 and V is TRBV5-6; 9 bases match TRBD1. DNA for the CDR3: TGTGCCAGCAGCAACAGGGGGCATCAGCCCCAGCATTTT. Translated, it gives CASSNRGHQPQHF.